A selection of T cell receptor beta chains follows, all from one sample in a study of T-cell reconstitution after alpha-beta-depleted transplantation in children. TCRdb reanalysed the PCR reads using MiXCR and keeps one entry per CDR3 protein. The table lists some 200,000 distinct CDR3 sequences, 7% to 9% of them singletons. The sample consisted of PBMCs, mostly from graft donor cells, taken 360 days after TCRalphabeta/CD19-depleted stem cell transplant. Source of these receptors: a male patient aged 2 to 10 who had a stem cell transplant for acute myeloid leukemia, so the T cells may come from the graft donor. Each CDR3 is given with its conserved first and last residue. D genes are given only for firm matches. Clone size is given for some rows only: seen once, a few or many times, or a class if the clone is expanded.

d_call,clone_size,j_call,v_call,cdr3_nt,cdr3_aa
TRBD1,few,TRBJ2-2,TRBV5-1,TGCGCCAGCAGCCCAAAGACAGGGCCCGGGGAGCTGTTTTTT,CASSPKTGPGELFF
TRBD1,few,TRBJ1-2,TRBV12-5,TGTGCTAGTGGTTATGGGACAGGGCCGGGGTATGGCTACACCTTC,CASGYGTGPGYGYTF
NA,few,TRBJ2-7,TRBV9,TGTGCCAGCAGCGTTGCAGGGGCCACTAACGAGCAGTACTTC,CASSVAGATNEQYF
NA,few,TRBJ2-1,TRBV20-1,TGCAGTGCTAGTTTGGCGGGAACGTACAATGAGCAGTTCTTC,CSASLAGTYNEQFF
TRBD2,many,TRBJ2-3,TRBV20-1,TGCAGTGCTAGATCTAGCGGGGGGGAAGATACGCAGTATTTT,CSARSSGGEDTQYF
TRBD1,few,TRBJ2-1,TRBV7-2,TGTGCCAGCAGCTCGCGCCTCCGGGACAGGGAAAGAAATGAGCAGTTCTTC,CASSSRLRDRERNEQFF
NA,many,TRBJ2-3,TRBV20-1,TGCAGTGCTAGCCTCGGGACACGAGGCACAGATACGCAGTATTTT,CSASLGTRGTDTQYF
NA,many,TRBJ1-1,TRBV29-1,TGCAGCGTTGTATTGGTAGGGGGCACTGAAGCTTTCTTT,CSVVLVGGTEAFF
TRBD1,few,TRBJ1-5,TRBV20-1,TGCAGTGCTAGAGATCTGACAGGGAACAGCAATCAGCCCCAGCATTTT,CSARDLTGNSNQPQHF
TRBD2,NA,TRBJ2-5,TRBV12-3/TRBV12-4,TGTGCCAGCAGTTTAGGGACTAGCGGGTTTGAGACCCAGTACTTC,CASSLGTSGFETQYF
TRBD1,few,TRBJ2-2,TRBV5-6,TGTGCCAGCCAGGGGGCGAACACCGGGGAGCTGTTTTTT,CASQGANTGELFF
NA,many,TRBJ2-7,TRBV12-3/TRBV12-4,TGTGCCAGCAGTCCCTCCCCCGGCAGGCGCGAGCAGTACTTC,CASSPSPGRREQYF
NA,few,TRBJ2-5,TRBV6-5,TGTGCCAGCAGTTACAGGCCTAGCCAAGAGACCCAGTACTTC,CASSYRPSQETQYF
NA,many,TRBJ2-1,TRBV12-3/TRBV12-4,TGTGCCAGCAGTAGACCCAACAATGAGCAGTTCTTC,CASSRPNNEQFF
NA,many,TRBJ2-7,TRBV12-3/TRBV12-4,TGTGCCAGCAGTTTTACCGGGGCCCAATCCTACGAGCAGTACTTC,CASSFTGAQSYEQYF
NA,few,TRBJ1-1,TRBV29-1,TGCAGCGTTGGGGGACGGAGCGGTTGGGCTTTCTTT,CSVGGRSGWAFF
TRBD1,few,TRBJ1-1,TRBV27,TGTGCCAGCAGTCCCGTGGGGGGGACAGACACTGAAGCTTTCTTT,CASSPVGGTDTEAFF
NA,NA,TRBJ1-2,TRBV7-2,TGTGCCAGCAGCTTGCAGGGGAGGGATGGCTACACCTTC,CASSLQGRDGYTF
TRBD2,NA,TRBJ2-5,TRBV7-9,TGTGCCAGCAGCTTACTGAGCGGGGGGCAAGAGACCCAGTACTTC,CASSLLSGGQETQYF
NA,few,TRBJ2-1,TRBV7-9,TGTGCCAGCAGCTTCCTCTACAATGAGCAGTTCTTC,CASSFLYNEQFF
NA,NA,TRBJ2-7,TRBV29-1,TGCAGCGTTGAAGGGCTGTCAGGCCGCGAGCAGTACTTC,CSVEGLSGREQYF
TRBD1,NA,TRBJ2-7,TRBV20-1,TGCAGTGCCGGGTGGGACAGGGGCTCCTACGAGCAGTACTTC,CSAGWDRGSYEQYF
NA,few,TRBJ1-1,TRBV12-3/TRBV12-4,TGTGCCAGCAGTTTCGGTGGACAGTTGAACACTGAAGCTTTCTTT,CASSFGGQLNTEAFF
NA,NA,TRBJ1-2,TRBV29-1,TGCAGCGTTGATGGCTTTCCGGGACCTAACTATGGCTACACCTTC,CSVDGFPGPNYGYTF
TRBD2,NA,TRBJ2-5,TRBV5-1,TGCGCCAGCAGCACCGGACTAGTTCAAGAGACCCAGTACTTC,CASSTGLVQETQYF
NA,few,TRBJ2-4,TRBV20-1,TGCAGTGCCGAGTGGGCTTCGGGTGCCAAAAACATTCAGTACTTC,CSAEWASGAKNIQYF
TRBD1,few,TRBJ2-7,TRBV27,TGTGCCAGCAGAAAGACAGGGAACGAGCAGTACTTC,CASRKTGNEQYF
TRBD2,few,TRBJ2-1,TRBV20-1,TGCAGTGCCCCACGGTTACTAGCGGGGGCTTACTCCTACAATGAGCAGTTCTTC,CSAPRLLAGAYSYNEQFF
TRBD1,NA,TRBJ2-7,TRBV20-1,TGCAGTGCTAGACACAGGGGGGCATACGAGCAGTACTTC,CSARHRGAYEQYF
NA,NA,TRBJ1-1,TRBV3-1,TGTGCCAGCAGCCATGGGGGACACACTGAAGCTTTCTTT,CASSHGGHTEAFF
TRBD2,many,TRBJ2-7,TRBV9,TGTGCCAGCAGTGGGGACTACCCCTACGAGCAGTACTTC,CASSGDYPYEQYF
TRBD2,many,TRBJ2-2,TRBV29-1,TGCAGCGTTGAGGGTCTTAGCGGGGGCCTCGAGAACACCGGGGAGCTGTTTTTT,CSVEGLSGGLENTGELFF
NA,NA,TRBJ2-5,TRBV6-5,TGTGCCAGCAGTGAGGGGATGACCCAGTACTTC,CASSEGMTQYF
NA,many,TRBJ2-1,TRBV9,TGTGCCAGCAGCGTAGTCGGGACACGCTCCTACAATGAGCAGTTCTTC,CASSVVGTRSYNEQFF
TRBD2,few,TRBJ2-5,TRBV7-2,TGTGCCAGCAGCTTAGCGGGAGGGCCTTGGGAGACCCAGTACTTC,CASSLAGGPWETQYF
NA,few,TRBJ2-3,TRBV20-1,TGCAGTGCTAGTTCTAGCGCATACACAGATACGCAGTATTTT,CSASSSAYTDTQYF
NA,few,TRBJ1-1,TRBV27,TGTGCCAGCAGAGTGGACAGATTGAACACTGAAGCTTTCTTT,CASRVDRLNTEAFF
TRBD1,many,TRBJ2-2,TRBV5-1,TGCGCCAGCAGCTTGCCTGACAGGGGGATAGTCGGCGGGGAGCTGTTTTTT,CASSLPDRGIVGGELFF
NA,few,TRBJ1-4,TRBV5-1,TGCGCCAGCAGCTTGACAGGGAATAATGAAAAACTGTTTTTT,CASSLTGNNEKLFF
NA,many,TRBJ2-1,TRBV5-1,TGCGCCAGCAGCTTGGAAGCGGGCTCCTACAATGAGCAGTTCTTC,CASSLEAGSYNEQFF
NA,many,TRBJ2-5,TRBV20-1,TGCAGTGCTAGTTCGGGACATCAAGAGACCCAGTACTTC,CSASSGHQETQYF
NA,NA,TRBJ2-7,TRBV28,TGTGCCAGCAGTTTCCAGAACTACGAGCAGTACTTC,CASSFQNYEQYF
NA,NA,TRBJ2-2,TRBV29-1,TGCAGCGGGGGGGACAGAAGGAACACCGGGGAGCTGTTTTTT,CSGGDRRNTGELFF
NA,few,TRBJ1-1,TRBV12-3/TRBV12-4,TGTGCCAGCACCCATAAAAGCCGCCGGGACACTGAAGCTTTCTTT,CASTHKSRRDTEAFF
NA,few,TRBJ2-5,TRBV20-1,TGCAGTTCTAATCCAGCGGAAGAGACCCAGTACTTC,CSSNPAEETQYF
NA,few,TRBJ2-5,TRBV20-1,TGCAGTGCTAGGTGGCAGCCCCTTCAAGAGACCCAGTACTTC,CSARWQPLQETQYF
NA,many,TRBJ1-2,TRBV5-1,TGCGCCAGCAGCTTGGCCTTGGATGGCTACACCTTC,CASSLALDGYTF
NA,NA,TRBJ2-5,TRBV5-4,TGTGCCATGGCCCCCGGACTTGAAGAGACCCAGTACTTC,CAMAPGLEETQYF
NA,many,TRBJ2-1,TRBV6-1,TGTGCCAGCAAGGTCGGACGCGCGGAAGGCCACTCCTACAATGAGCAGTTCTTC,CASKVGRAEGHSYNEQFF
NA,many,TRBJ2-3,TRBV4-1,TGCGCCAGCAGCCAAGAAAGGACGAGCACAGATACGCAGTATTTT,CASSQERTSTDTQYF
NA,few,TRBJ2-1,TRBV12-3/TRBV12-4,TGTGCCAGCAGTTTGAGGGTAGATTCCTACAATGAGCAGTTCTTC,CASSLRVDSYNEQFF
TRBD1,NA,TRBJ2-1,TRBV5-1,TGCGCCAGCAGCATCCGGGACAGGGGTTACAATGAGCAGTTCTTC,CASSIRDRGYNEQFF
NA,few,TRBJ2-2,TRBV4-1,TGCGCCAGCAGCCTCCGGGAGCTGTTTTTT,CASSLRELFF
NA,NA,TRBJ1-2,TRBV28,TGTGCCAGCAGTTTATATACCCGGCAGGCGGGCTACACCTTC,CASSLYTRQAGYTF
NA,NA,TRBJ2-1,TRBV7-6,TGTGCCAGCAGCTCACGAGCTATAGACAATGAGCAGTTCTTC,CASSSRAIDNEQFF
NA,many,TRBJ2-3,TRBV20-1,TGCAGTGCTAGAGATCTGGCGAAAGATACGCAGTATTTT,CSARDLAKDTQYF
TRBD1,NA,TRBJ1-2,TRBV28,TGTGCCAGCAGTTCCCACAGGGGGCTGAACTATGGCTACACCTTC,CASSSHRGLNYGYTF
NA,many,TRBJ1-6,TRBV28,TGTGCCAGCATCGGGGGAGTGACCTCCTATAATTCACCCCTCCACTTT,CASIGGVTSYNSPLHF
NA,few,TRBJ2-5,TRBV20-1,TGCAGTGCCAGCCGGGACTTAGGAACGTACTTC,CSASRDLGTYF